This T cell receptor beta chain is from a study of blood T cell repertoires in COVID-19. Study background: Samples representing acute and convalescent COVID-19 were sourced from the United States, Italy and Spain. Nucleic acid was either cDNA or gDNA, and it came from T cells, B-cell-depleted T cells, or PBMCs.

As handled by the study authors: Cell counts per sample came from amplifying reference gene primers. Clones were sequenced by immunoSEQ multiplex PCR, and TCRdb holds only the in-frame ones, with some missing. From that table come the V and J calls and clone size; the DNA was used to work out D and trimming. The sample consists of 100,000 to 150,000 clones, roughly 84% of them appearing once. The sequencing sample was made of peripheral blood. The receptor's source is a man aged 55 to 70 with acute or convalescent COVID-19.

CDR3 nucleotides: TGTGCCAGCAGCGTAGGGGGGCTTGGGGTAGATGAGCAGTTCTTC. It specifies CASSVGGLGVDEQFF. The rearrangement links TRBV9 to TRBJ2-1; possible D gene TRBD1, 6 bases. Trimming left V 0 bases short and J 8 bases short, with 15 bases between. The CDR3 covers 15 residues. The germline V gene encodes CDR1 SGDLS and CDR2 YYNGEE.